A single sample gave rise to the 7 T cell receptor beta chains below, sequenced in a study of blood T cell repertoires in COVID-19. Sequencing used immunoSEQ multiplex PCR; TCRdb keeps in-frame clones, though not all of them. The sample comprises about 210,000 clones, about 84% of which are singletons, and under 4.5% rests with the top ten. Specimen: PBMCs or T cells enriched from blood (not recorded which). These receptors were collected from a man under 40 with acute COVID-19.

The chain has TRBV15 and TRBJ1-5, with 9 nucleotides matching TRBD1. The CDR3 consists of 15 residues. Germline V CDR1 and CDR2: LNHNV, YYDKDF (reference sequence). Losses at the gene ends were 7 bases for V and 3 bases for J; bases not matched to a gene: 7. The CDR3 bases are TGTGCCACCACCGAAGACAGGGGGTACAATCAGCCCCAGCATTTT. This sequence encodes CATTEDRGYNQPQHF.

The chain has TRBV5-1 and TRBJ2-6; D ambiguous. V lost 0 bases to trimming and J lost 3 bases, with 10 bases between them. The germline CDR1 and CDR2 sequences are SGHRS and YFSETQ. The CDR3 consists of 16 residues. The CDR3 nucleotides are TGCGCCAGCAGCTTGGCAACAGTCGGTGGGGCCAACGTCCTGACTTTC. It yields the protein CASSLATVGGANVLTF.

The V and J genes are TRBV3-1 (or the pseudogene TRBV3-2) and TRBJ2-3; TRBD2 aligns across 14 bases. From germline, CDR1 is LGHDT and CDR2 YNNKEL (reference sequence). The CDR3 is 17 amino acids. The junction had 6 bases not matched to a gene; V was cut back by 5 bases and J by 2 bases. The CDR3 DNA follows: TGTGCCAGCAGCTCGCGGACTAGCGGGGGGCACACAGATACGCAGTATTTT. Its protein product is CASSSRTSGGHTDTQYF.

The V and J genes are TRBV5-1 and TRBJ2-1, with 7 nucleotides matching TRBD1. The V and J ends lost 4 bases and 5 bases, in that order; junction bases with no gene match: 9. Germline CDR1 reads SGHRS; CDR2 reads YFSETQ. This CDR3 comprises 15 residues. CDR3 protein: CASSTSGTANNEQFF. CDR3 sequence (DNA): TGCGCCAGCAGCACCTCCGGGACAGCAAACAATGAGCAGTTCTTC.

The rearrangement uses TRBV4-1 and TRBJ1-4, with 8 bases matching TRBD1. The CDR3 consists of 16 residues. Germline V gene sequence: CDR1 MGHRA, CDR2 YSYEKL. The V and J ends lost 3 bases and 7 bases, in that order; junction bases with no gene match: 10. CDR3 sequence reads: CASSHLAGGFGEKLFF. DNA for the CDR3: TGCGCCAGCAGCCATCTTGCAGGGGGCTTCGGTGAAAAACTGTTTTTT.

V usage is TRBV18 and J usage is TRBJ1-3; tentatively, D is TRBD1 (6 bases). The V end lost 3 bases, the J end lost 4 bases, and 10 bases lay between the germline ends. Germline CDR1 is KGHSH and CDR2 is LQKENI. The CDR3 covers 14 residues. The CDR3 DNA reads TGTGCCAGCTCACCGTACGGACAGGGAAACACCATATATTTT. It codes for CASSPYGQGNTIYF.

The chain employs TRBV6-5 and TRBJ1-5, with D tentatively TRBD1 (6 bases). Germline V gene data show CDR1 as MNHEY and CDR2 as SVGAGI. The CDR3 extends over 15 amino acids. Trimming removed 5 bases at V and 5 bases at J, with 16 bases between. In DNA, the CDR3 is TGTGCCAGCAGTCCCGGACCACAGGGCTATCAGCCCCAGCATTTT. Amino acid sequence: CASSPGPQGYQPQHF.